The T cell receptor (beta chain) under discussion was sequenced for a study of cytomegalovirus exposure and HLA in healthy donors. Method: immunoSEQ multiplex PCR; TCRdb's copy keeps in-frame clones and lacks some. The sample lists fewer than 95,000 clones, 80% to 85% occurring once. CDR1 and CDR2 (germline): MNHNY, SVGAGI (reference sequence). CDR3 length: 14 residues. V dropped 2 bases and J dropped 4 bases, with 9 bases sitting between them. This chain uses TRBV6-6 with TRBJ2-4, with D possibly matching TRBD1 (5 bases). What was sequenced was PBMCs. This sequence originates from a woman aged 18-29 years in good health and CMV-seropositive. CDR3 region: CASSYGAGKNIQYF. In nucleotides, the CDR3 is TGTGCCAGCAGTTACGGGGCAGGGAAAAACATTCAGTACTTC.